A selection of T cell receptor beta chains follows, all from one sample in a study of blood T cell repertoires in COVID-19. Assay used: immunoSEQ multiplex PCR; TCRdb lists only in-frame clones, some missing. In the table there are 200,000 to 250,000 clones, around nine tenths of which are singletons. Input material: peripheral blood. These receptors were taken from a man aged 18 to 30 with active or convalescent COVID-19. CDR3s include the opening cysteine and the closing phenylalanine or tryptophan. A D gene is named only where the DNA matches it firmly. The listing skips clone size in some rows; elsewhere it reads once, few, many or a size class.

DNA	CDR3	size	D	V	J
TGTGCCAGTAGTACCGACAGGGACACTGAAGCTTTCTTT	CASSTDRDTEAFF	-	TRBD1	TRBV19	TRBJ1-1
TGCGCCAGCAGCTTAGCAGGGAACACCATATATTTT	CASSLAGNTIYF	-	-	TRBV5-1	TRBJ1-3
TGTGCCAGTAGTTCAGACAGGGGGCAAAGTGGGGCCAACGTCCTGACTTTC	CASSSDRGQSGANVLTF	once	TRBD1	TRBV19	TRBJ2-6
TGTGCCAGTCTACGGGAGGGCCTGGGGGCCAACGTCCTGACTTTC	CASLREGLGANVLTF	-	TRBD2	TRBV11-2	TRBJ2-6
TGTGCCAGCAGTGCCAGACAGGGTCTGTTCTTC	CASSARQGLFF	-	TRBD1	TRBV27	TRBJ2-1
TGTGCCAGCAGTCCTCGAGCGGGAGTCCAAGAGACCCAGTACTTC	CASSPRAGVQETQYF	-	TRBD2	TRBV6-4	TRBJ2-5
TGTGCCAGCAGACGCCCGGGACAGAGGACCGGGGAGCTGTTTTTT	CASRRPGQRTGELFF	-	TRBD1	TRBV28	TRBJ2-2
TGTGCCAGCCAGGGGGCGGGTGGCTACACCTTC	CASQGAGGYTF	-	TRBD1	TRBV25-1	TRBJ1-2
TGTGCCAGCAGCGTAGCTCCAGCGCAAACGGGCAATGAGCAGTTCTTC	CASSVAPAQTGNEQFF	-	-	TRBV9	TRBJ2-1
TGTGCCAGCAGTTTACCCTCCGTAGCCACCATATATTTT	CASSLPSVATIYF	-	-	TRBV28	TRBJ1-3
TGTGCCATCAGTGATCGACAGACGAGCTCTGGAAACACCATATATTTT	CAISDRQTSSGNTIYF	-	-	TRBV10-3	TRBJ1-3
TGTGCCAGCAGTGATCTTGGTGGGACAAGTACCTACGAGCAGTACTTC	CASSDLGGTSTYEQYF	-	-	TRBV6-1	TRBJ2-7
TGTGCCAGCAGACCCCCCGGGACTAGCGGGACTGGTGAGCAGTTCTTC	CASRPPGTSGTGEQFF	-	TRBD2	TRBV28	TRBJ2-1